The clone carrying this T cell receptor (beta chain) has just a few counts. This sample stems from a study of blood T cell repertoires in COVID-19. The CDR3 contains 16 residues. V lost 0 bases, J lost 3 bases, and 13 bases lay in between. CDR1 is SGHKS and CDR2 is YYEKEE in the germline V gene (reference sequence). Libraries were prepared by immunoSEQ multiplex PCR; TCRdb keeps only in-frame clonotypes and omits some of them. The sample consists of approximately 200,000 clones, 75% to 85% of them appearing once. The rearrangement uses TRBV5-5 and TRBJ1-5; D possibly corresponds to TRBD1 (5 bases). The source material was peripheral blood. This TCR was sampled from a woman aged 35 to 49 with COVID-19, enrolled during active disease. CDR3 sequence (DNA): TGTGCCAGCAGCTTGGTCGCCCAGGGACTCAATCAGCCCCAGCATTTT. Translated: CASSLVAQGLNQPQHF.